This TCR beta chain appears in the sequencing data of a study of cytomegalovirus exposure and HLA in healthy donors. 13 Jbeta primers and 60 Vbeta primers were used for the PCR. Clones were read by immunoSEQ multiplex PCR, and TCRdb kept only the in-frame ones, dropping some. Among 95,000 to 150,000 clones listed, roughly 65% were seen once. A few counts support this clone. The junction and the germline gene differ at one end; a read error may be behind it. The CDR3 consists of 12 residues. Germline V gives CDR1 SEHNR, CDR2 FQNEAQ (reference sequence). The chain carries TRBV7-9 and TRBJ1-6, with a weak D call TRBD1 (6 bases). The clonotype comes from a man aged 40-55 years in good health and CMV-seropositive. The specimen was PBMCs. The CDR3 DNA reads TGTTCCAGCAGTTCGACAGGTTCACCCCTCCACTTT. Translated: CSSSSTGSPLHF.